These 30 T cell receptor beta chains were all obtained from the same sample, sequenced in a study of blood T cell repertoires in COVID-19. Profiling relied on immunoSEQ multiplex PCR, and the TCRdb table lists in-frame clones only, not all of them. Counted here are about 100,000 clones, 90% to 95% occurring once; the ten biggest clones make up less than 2.5%. Sequencing was done on a sample of peripheral blood. These TCRs come from a man aged 45-65 years with active COVID-19.

The chain carries TRBV19 and TRBJ2-1, with 11 bases fitting TRBD2. The CDR3 covers 17 residues. CDR1 and CDR2 (germline): LNHDA, SQIVND (reference sequence). Unmatched junction bases numbered 11, after V lost 9 bases and J lost 1 base. The CDR3 DNA follows: TGTGCCAGCAATTGGGGGCTAGCGGGAGGATCCTACAATGAGCAGTTCTTC. Translation gives CASNWGLAGGSYNEQFF.

The rearrangement joins TRBV9 to TRBJ2-2; 14 bases are a match to TRBD2. This CDR3 comprises 18 residues. Germline CDR1 SGDLS, CDR2 YYNGEE. V trimming: 2 bases; J trimming: 2 bases; junction bases outside the gene matches: 5. The CDR3 sequence: CASSVGTSGGQNTGELFF. The CDR3 DNA reads TGTGCCAGCAGCGTCGGGACTAGCGGGGGCCAAAACACCGGGGAGCTGTTTTTT.

This clone was detected only once. The rearrangement joins TRBV6-5 to TRBJ1-4; 8 bases are a match to TRBD1. J gave up 12 bases and V 6 bases, and 6 bases lay outside the gene matches. Germline loops: CDR1 MNHEY, CDR2 SVGAGI. The CDR3 covers 12 residues. The CDR3 DNA follows: TGTGCCAGCAGGGGGACAGGAGCCCAACTGTTTTTT. Amino acid sequence: CASRGTGAQLFF.

This chain uses TRBV19 with TRBJ1-3; a possible D gene is TRBD1 (5 bases). Trimming cost V 5 bases and J 1 base, with 9 bases left between them. There are 14 residues in the CDR3. Germline CDR1 LNHDA, CDR2 SQIVND (reference sequence). The CDR3 sequence: CASSGHLSGNTIYF. The CDR3 region has the DNA TGTGCCAGTAGTGGACACCTGTCTGGAAACACCATATATTTT.

V usage is TRBV2 and J usage is TRBJ2-5; TRBD1 is a possible D gene (6 bases). From germline, CDR1 is SNHLY and CDR2 FYNNEI. CDR3 size: 14 residues. Trimming pared 8 bases from V and 4 bases from J, leaving 17 bases between. The CDR3 region has the DNA TGTGCCAGCGCGGAACAGGGTTTTGGAGAGACCCAGTACTTC. It is translated as CASAEQGFGETQYF. Variable domain in full (rest from reference TRBV2 and TRBJ2-5): EPEVTQTPSHQVTQMGQEVILRCVPISNHLYFYWYRQILGQKVEFLVSFYNNEISEKSEIFDDQFSVERPDGSNFTLKIRSTKLEDSAMYFCASAEQGFGETQYFGPGTRLLVL.

This clone has a handful of counts. The chain recombines TRBV19 with TRBJ1-2, with D unclear. CDR1 and CDR2 (germline): LNHDA, SQIVND (reference sequence). Trimming stripped 9 bases from V and 6 bases from J, with 8 bases between. The CDR3 spans 10 residues. In DNA, the CDR3 is TGTGCCAGCCGGGAGGATGGCTACACCTTC. This sequence encodes CASREDGYTF. Looking up the rest from reference TRBV19 and TRBJ1-2 gives the full variable domain: DGGITQSPKYLFRKEGQNVTLSCEQNLNHDAMYWYRQDPGQGLRLIYYSQIVNDFQKGDIAEGYSVSREKKESFPLTVTSAQKNPTAFYLCASREDGYTFGSGTRLTVV.

The CDR3, as DNA: TGTGCCAGTAGTACGCCCGGACTAGCGGCGGCCAATGAGCAGTTCTTC. The encoded protein is CASSTPGLAAANEQFF. The J gene is TRBJ2-1, the V gene TRBV19; 10 bases line up with TRBD2. The CDR3 is 16 amino acids. Germline V CDR1 and CDR2: LNHDA, SQIVND (reference sequence). V lost 4 bases to trimming and J lost 6 bases; unmatched junction nucleotides: 9.

This sequence joins TRBV10-3 and TRBJ2-7; no firm D call. From germline, CDR1 is ENHRY and CDR2 SYGVKD. Trimming pared 0 bases from V and 5 bases from J, leaving 5 bases between. There are 12 residues in the CDR3. In DNA form, the CDR3 reads TGTGCCATCAGTGAGTCGGGCGACGAGCAGTACGTC. It encodes CAISESGDEQYV.

V is TRBV3-1 (or the pseudogene TRBV3-2) and J is TRBJ2-3, with 9 nucleotides matching TRBD2. The V gene's germline CDR1 is LGHDT and CDR2 YNNKEL (reference sequence). This CDR3 has 15 amino acids. The V segment lost 4 bases and the J segment 1 base; nucleotides outside the gene matches: 3. The CDR3 bases are TGTGCCAGCAGCCTAAGACTAGCGGGCACAGATACGCAGTATTTT. Translated, it gives CASSLRLAGTDTQYF.

This chain uses TRBV13 with TRBJ2-5, with D uncertain. The length of the CDR3 is 13 residues. V was clipped by 4 bases and J by 5 bases, with 11 bases between them. CDR1 and CDR2 from the germline V gene are PRHDT and FYEKMQ (reference sequence). CDR3 loop: CASSSSRGETQYF. In DNA, the CDR3 is TGTGCCAGCAGCTCTAGTCGTGGGGAGACCCAGTACTTC.

The gene calls are TRBV19 and TRBJ2-5, with 11 bases that match TRBD2. This CDR3 is built from 17 residues. In germline, CDR1 is LNHDA, CDR2 SQIVND (reference sequence). V shed 1 base, J shed 1 base, and the junction held 5 bases outside the gene matches. The CDR3: CASSIGLAGPTQETQYF. For the CDR3, the DNA is TGTGCCAGTAGTATAGGACTAGCGGGGCCGACCCAAGAGACCCAGTACTTC.

The chain combines TRBV19 with TRBJ2-7; 7 nucleotides align to TRBD1. CDR1 LNHDA and CDR2 SQIVND come from the germline V gene (reference sequence). The junction had 10 bases not matched to a gene; V was cut back by 8 bases and J by 3 bases. This CDR3 has 14 amino acids. DNA of the CDR3: TGTGCCAGTGCCCCGGGACAGAGAAACTACGAGCAGTACTTC. Translation: CASAPGQRNYEQYF.

The chain combines TRBV7-9 with TRBJ2-3; 13 bases line up with TRBD2. Germline V gene data show CDR1 as SEHNR and CDR2 as FQNEAQ (reference sequence). The CDR3 has 17 amino acids. Germline trimming cut 1 base from V and 8 bases from J; bases unmatched to any gene: 9. In DNA, the CDR3 is TGTGCCAGCAGCTTAGTAGGGAGACTAGCGGGGGGAGGTACGCAGTATTTT. Translation: CASSLVGRLAGGGTQYF.

The chain joins TRBV19 to TRBJ2-5; 12 bases match TRBD2. CDR1 is LNHDA, CDR2 SQIVND, per germline (reference sequence). This CDR3 comprises 15 residues. The V gene end was trimmed by 5 bases and the J gene end by 4 bases; junction bases not matched to a gene: 5. The CDR3 nucleotides read TGTGCCAGTAGTCTCCTAGCGGGGGGGCCAGAGACCCAGTACTTC. Protein product: CASSLLAGGPETQYF. The full variable domain, its missing parts supplied by reference TRBV19 and TRBJ2-5, is DGGITQSPKYLFRKEGQNVTLSCEQNLNHDAMYWYRQDPGQGLRLIYYSQIVNDFQKGDIAEGYSVSREKKESFPLTVTSAQKNPTAFYLCASSLLAGGPETQYFGPGTRLLVL.

The chain employs TRBV18 and TRBJ1-4; 7 bases fit TRBD1. Germline CDR1 KGHSH, CDR2 LQKENI. J gave up 3 bases and V 6 bases, and 7 bases lay outside the gene matches. The CDR3 loop spans 15 amino acids. The CDR3 DNA reads TGTGCCAGCTCCCAAAGGACAGGCGCTAATGAAAAACTGTTTTTT. Residues: CASSQRTGANEKLFF.

The rearrangement uses TRBV9 and TRBJ2-2, with TRBD1 matching over 8 bases. The CDR3 covers 15 residues. V gave up 4 bases and J gave up 4 bases; unmatched junction bases: 6. CDR1 and CDR2 from the germline V gene are SGDLS and YYNGEE. CDR3 in DNA: TGTGCCAGCAGCATTGGACAGGGATTCACCGGGGAGCTGTTTTTT. It codes for CASSIGQGFTGELFF.

The CDR3 here is CASSLEAGLEQYV. The CDR3 DNA is TGCGCCAGCAGCTTGGAGGCAGGCCTCGAGCAGTACGTC. The chain links TRBV5-1 to TRBJ2-7; D gene unclear. Germline CDR1 is SGHRS and CDR2 is YFSETQ. Trimming removed 0 bases from V and 6 bases from J, with 10 bases in between. The CDR3 has 13 amino acids.

V usage is TRBV7-8 and J usage is TRBJ2-7, with 7 nucleotides matching TRBD1. CDR3 length: 13 amino acids. Trimming took 5 bases from V and 2 from J; bases not matched to a gene: 3. Germline CDR1 reads SGHVS; CDR2 reads FQNEAQ. DNA for the CDR3: TGTGCCAGCAGCCCGGGACAGACCTACGAGCAGTACGTC. This codes for CASSPGQTYEQYV.

The V and J genes are TRBV30 and TRBJ1-6, with 8 bases fitting TRBD1. This CDR3 is 14 amino acids long. The trim removed 3 bases at V and 5 bases at J, leaving 3 bases unmatched. The germline V gene encodes CDR1 GTSNPN and CDR2 SVGIG (reference sequence). CDR3 protein: CAWSGQGNNSPLHF. The CDR3 DNA is TGTGCCTGGAGCGGACAGGGAAATAATTCACCCCTCCACTTT.

This rearrangement joins TRBV10-2 to TRBJ1-6, with 7 bases fitting TRBD1. V was clipped by 7 bases and J by 0 bases; unmatched bases: 6. Germline values: CDR1 WSHSY, CDR2 SAAADI. The CDR3 is 16 residues long. The CDR3 reads CASMLTGNSYNSPLHF. In nucleotides, the CDR3 is TGCGCCAGCATGCTGACAGGGAACTCCTATAATTCACCCCTCCACTTT.

The V gene is TRBV6-6, the J gene TRBJ2-2; D possibly corresponds to TRBD1 (6 bases). The CDR3 totals 15 residues. Trimming shortened V by 6 bases and J by 4 bases, and 15 bases separated the two germline ends. The germline gives CDR1 MNHNY, CDR2 SVGAGI (reference sequence). The CDR3 loop reads CASSKGQTITGELFF. As DNA, the CDR3 is TGTGCCAGCAGCAAAGGACAGACGATCACCGGGGAGCTGTTTTTT.

The chain uses TRBV7-9 and TRBJ1-3, with no clear D. The CDR3 runs 12 residues. The V gene lost 5 bases and the J gene lost 6 bases, with 8 bases spanning the gap. Germline assignment: CDR1 SEHNR and CDR2 FQNEAQ (reference sequence). The CDR3 here is CASSLQANTIYF. DNA for the CDR3: TGTGCCAGCAGCCTTCAGGCAAACACCATATATTTT.

J is TRBJ1-1 and V is TRBV14, with 10 bases identical to TRBD1. V gave up 4 bases and J gave up 11 bases; unmatched junction bases: 7. Germline-derived CDR1 and CDR2 are SGHDN and FVKESK. The CDR3 is 13 residues long. The CDR3 DNA reads as TGTGCCAGCAGCCCGACAGGGGGCGGAAGGGCTTTCTTT. It specifies CASSPTGGGRAFF.

The chain is built from TRBV19 and TRBJ2-2, with 8 bases matching TRBD2. V gave up 11 bases and J gave up 4 bases; unmatched junction bases: 9. This CDR3 region has 14 residues. CDR1 and CDR2 from the germline V gene are LNHDA and SQIVND (reference sequence). The chain's CDR3 is CASRGGRGTGELFF. CDR3 DNA sequence: TGTGCCTCTCGCGGGGGGCGAGGCACCGGGGAGCTGTTTTTT. The full variable domain, completed using reference TRBV19 and TRBJ2-2, is DGGITQSPKYLFRKEGQNVTLSCEQNLNHDAMYWYRQDPGQGLRLIYYSQIVNDFQKGDIAEGYSVSREKKESFPLTVTSAQKNPTAFYLCASRGGRGTGELFFGEGSRLTVL.

The rearrangement joins TRBV19 to TRBJ1-1; 11 bases match TRBD1. This CDR3 is 15 amino acids long. Trimming removed 2 bases from V and 6 bases from J; junction bases left unmatched: 5. Germline lookup yields CDR1 LNHDA and CDR2 SQIVND (reference sequence). Here the CDR3 DNA reads TGTGCCAGTAGTATAACCGGGACAGGGGGGCCTGAAGCTTTCTTT. It specifies CASSITGTGGPEAFF. Complete variable domain (other parts from reference TRBV19 and TRBJ1-1): DGGITQSPKYLFRKEGQNVTLSCEQNLNHDAMYWYRQDPGQGLRLIYYSQIVNDFQKGDIAEGYSVSREKKESFPLTVTSAQKNPTAFYLCASSITGTGGPEAFFGQGTRLTVV.

The chain is built from TRBV18 and TRBJ1-2, with 7 bases that match TRBD1. This CDR3 has 14 amino acids. V was clipped by 3 bases and J by 4 bases; unmatched bases: 5. Germline CDR1 is KGHSH and CDR2 is LQKENI. CDR3 residues: CASSPEGASYGYTF. The CDR3 DNA reads TGTGCCAGCTCACCCGAGGGGGCCAGCTATGGCTACACCTTC.

V and J are TRBV11-2 and TRBJ2-1, with TRBD1 as a possible D gene (5 bases). Germline values: CDR1 SGHAT, CDR2 FQNNGV. V was trimmed by 3 bases and J by 2 bases, leaving 5 bases between them. The CDR3 covers 13 residues. In DNA, the CDR3 is TGTGCCAGCAGCTTGGGGCCCTACAATGAGCAGTTCTTC. Translated: CASSLGPYNEQFF.

This chain links TRBV5-4 with TRBJ2-3; 11 nucleotides align to TRBD2. Trimming at V came to 2 bases and at J to 4 bases, leaving 3 bases not matched to a gene. Germline V gives CDR1 SGHNT, CDR2 YYREEE (reference sequence). The CDR3 loop spans 15 amino acids. This CDR3 is CASSFSGGAPDTQYF. The CDR3 DNA reads TGTGCCAGCAGCTTTAGCGGGGGGGCCCCAGATACGCAGTATTTT. Full variable domain (remainder filled in from reference TRBV5-4 and TRBJ2-3): ETGVTQSPTHLIKTRGQQVTLRCSSQSGHNTVSWYQQALGQGPQFIFQYYREEENGRGNFPPRFSGLQFPNYSSELNVNALELDDSALYLCASSFSGGAPDTQYFGPGTRLTVL.

DNA of the CDR3: TGCGCCAGCAAACGGGAGGTCCCAGATACGCAGTATTTT. It encodes CASKREVPDTQYF. The V gene is TRBV5-1, the J gene TRBJ2-3; 7 bases align to TRBD2. V dropped 6 bases and J dropped 4; count of bases not matched to a gene: 5. CDR1 and CDR2 from the germline V gene are SGHRS and YFSETQ. The CDR3 runs 13 residues.

This chain uses TRBV10-3 with TRBJ1-2; D is unresolved. Trimming took 3 bases from V and 2 from J, leaving 10 bases between them. This CDR3 has 14 residues. Per germline, CDR1 ENHRY and CDR2 SYGVKD. The DNA for the CDR3 is TGTGCCATCAGTGATGCACAGAAAAACTATGGCTACACCTTC. Translation: CAISDAQKNYGYTF.